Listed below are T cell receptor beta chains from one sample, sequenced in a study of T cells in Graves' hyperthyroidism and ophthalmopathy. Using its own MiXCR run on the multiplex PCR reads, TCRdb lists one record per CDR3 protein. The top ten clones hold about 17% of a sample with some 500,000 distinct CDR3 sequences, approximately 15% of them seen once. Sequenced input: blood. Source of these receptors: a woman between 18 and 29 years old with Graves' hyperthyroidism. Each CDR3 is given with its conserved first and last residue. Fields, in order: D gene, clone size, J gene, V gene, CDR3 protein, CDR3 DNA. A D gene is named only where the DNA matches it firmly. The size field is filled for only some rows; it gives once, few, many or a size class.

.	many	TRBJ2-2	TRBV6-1	CASRQGEELFF	TGTGCCAGCAGACAGGGCGAGGAGCTGTTTTTT
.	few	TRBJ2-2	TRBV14	CASSHAGGELFF	TGTGCCAGCAGCCATGCGGGCGGGGAGCTGTTTTTT
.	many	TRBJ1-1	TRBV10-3	CAVHGSANTEAFF	TGTGCCGTTCACGGATCAGCAAACACTGAAGCTTTCTTT
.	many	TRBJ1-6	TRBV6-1	CASSEFSPAYNSPLHF	TGTGCCAGCAGTGAGTTTTCACCGGCCTATAATTCACCCCTCCACTTT
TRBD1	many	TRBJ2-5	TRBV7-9	CASSDGTERNQETQYF	TGTGCCAGCAGCGACGGGACAGAGAGAAACCAAGAGACCCAGTACTTC
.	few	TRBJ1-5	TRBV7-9	CASSLFPVVPINQPQHF	TGTGCCAGCAGCTTATTCCCCGTTGTTCCTATCAATCAGCCCCAGCATTTT
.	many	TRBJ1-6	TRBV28	CASSFSGWPLHF	TGTGCCAGCAGTTTCTCGGGATGGCCCCTCCACTTT
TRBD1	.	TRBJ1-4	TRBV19	CASNRGEDEKLFF	TGTGCCAGTAACAGGGGGGAAGATGAAAAACTGTTTTTT
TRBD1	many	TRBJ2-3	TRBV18	CASSPQTGGIDTQYF	TGTGCCAGCTCACCTCAGACAGGGGGTATAGATACGCAGTATTTT
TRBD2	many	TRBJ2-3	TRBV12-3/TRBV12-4	CASEGLEGDTQYF	TGTGCCAGCGAAGGACTAGAAGGAGATACGCAGTATTTT
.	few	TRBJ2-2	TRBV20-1	CSARDRRKGNTGELFF	TGCAGTGCTAGAGATCGGCGGAAAGGGAACACCGGGGAGCTGTTTTTT
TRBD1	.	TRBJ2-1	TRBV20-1	CSASGDRGYNEQFF	TGCAGTGCTAGTGGGGACAGGGGCTACAATGAGCAGTTCTTC
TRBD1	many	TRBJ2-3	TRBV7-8	CASSNRGADTQYF	TGTGCCAGCAGTAACAGGGGAGCAGATACGCAGTATTTT
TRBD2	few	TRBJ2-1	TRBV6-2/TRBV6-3	CASRQGLAGGDWQFF	TGTGCCAGCAGGCAGGGACTAGCGGGCGGGGACTGGCAGTTCTTC
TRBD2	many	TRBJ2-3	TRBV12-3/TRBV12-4	CASRSSPGLAGGRTDTQYF	TGTGCCAGCAGATCTTCTCCGGGACTAGCGGGAGGGCGCACAGATACGCAGTATTTT
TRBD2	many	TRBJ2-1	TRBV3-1	CASSQNSGRVNEQFF	TGTGCCAGCAGCCAAAATAGCGGGAGGGTGAATGAGCAGTTCTTC
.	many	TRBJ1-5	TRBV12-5	CASGFHGRGNQPQHF	TGTGCTAGTGGTTTTCATGGTCGTGGCAATCAGCCCCAGCATTTT
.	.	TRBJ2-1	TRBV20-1	CSAPGSGINEQFF	TGCAGTGCTCCGGGTAGCGGTATCAATGAGCAGTTCTTC
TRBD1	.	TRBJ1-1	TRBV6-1	CASSPNDRGRFTEAFF	TGTGCCAGCAGCCCAAACGACAGGGGGAGGTTCACTGAAGCTTTCTTT
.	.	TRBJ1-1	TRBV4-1	CAGSPRAAAPDTEAFF	TGCGCCGGCAGCCCAAGGGCGGCGGCCCCGGACACTGAAGCTTTCTTT
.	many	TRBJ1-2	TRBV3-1	CASTAGTKEWDYGYTF	TGTGCCAGCACCGCGGGGACAAAAGAATGGGACTATGGCTACACCTTC
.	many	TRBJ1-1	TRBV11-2	CASSPMARGEAFF	TGTGCCAGCAGCCCGATGGCGAGGGGGGAAGCTTTCTTT
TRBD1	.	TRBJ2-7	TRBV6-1	CASSEEGRTGYEQYF	TGTGCCAGCAGTGAGGAAGGAAGGACAGGTTACGAGCAGTACTTC
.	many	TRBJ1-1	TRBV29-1	CSGWGEGKAFF	TGCAGCGGATGGGGGGAGGGTAAGGCTTTCTTT
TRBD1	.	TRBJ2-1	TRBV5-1	CASSLDTGGTYNEQFF	TGCGCCAGCAGCTTGGACACAGGGGGTACCTACAATGAGCAGTTCTTC
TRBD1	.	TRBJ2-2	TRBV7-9	CASGTENTGELFF	TGTGCCAGCGGGACAGAGAACACCGGGGAGCTGTTTTTT
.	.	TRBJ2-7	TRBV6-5	CASSYRELYEQYF	TGTGCCAGCAGTTATCGGGAGCTCTACGAGCAGTACTTC
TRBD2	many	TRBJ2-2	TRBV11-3	CASSPGLAGHGELFF	TGTGCCAGCAGCCCGGGACTAGCGGGACACGGGGAGCTGTTTTTT
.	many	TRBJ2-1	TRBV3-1	CASSQDFAEQFF	TGTGCCAGCAGCCAAGATTTTGCTGAGCAGTTCTTC
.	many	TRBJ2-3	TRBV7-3	CASSLGIGWNTDTQYF	TGTGCCAGCAGCTTAGGCATTGGGTGGAACACAGATACGCAGTATTTT
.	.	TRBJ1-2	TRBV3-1	CASSTGRRSYTF	TGTGCCAGCAGCACGGGCCGTCGTAGCTACACCTTC
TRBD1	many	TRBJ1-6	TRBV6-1	CASTRQGPNNSPLHF	TGTGCCAGCACCCGACAGGGGCCGAATAATTCACCCCTCCACTTT
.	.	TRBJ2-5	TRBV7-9	CASSNIGSQETQYF	TGTGCCAGCAGCAACATAGGCAGCCAAGAGACCCAGTACTTC
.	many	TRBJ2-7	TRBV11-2	CASSLAPSYEQYF	TGTGCCAGCAGCTTAGCCCCGAGCTACGAGCAGTACTTC
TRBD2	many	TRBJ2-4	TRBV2	CASSVTSGRDIQYF	TGTGCCAGCAGTGTCACTAGCGGGAGGGACATTCAGTACTTC
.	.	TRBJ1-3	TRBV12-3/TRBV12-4	CATGAGLVSGNTIYF	TGTGCCACCGGCGCGGGCTTAGTCTCTGGAAACACCATATATTTT
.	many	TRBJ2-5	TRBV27	CASTIRDTQQQETQYF	TGTGCCAGCACCATTCGGGACACCCAGCAGCAAGAGACCCAGTACTTC
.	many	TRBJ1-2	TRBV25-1	CASRSKGTDGYTF	TGTGCCAGCAGATCCAAGGGGACGGATGGCTACACCTTC
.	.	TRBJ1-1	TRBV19	CASSRPEGIRTEAFF	TGTGCCAGTAGTCGACCGGAGGGTATTCGCACTGAAGCTTTCTTT
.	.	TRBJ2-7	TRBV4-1	CASSQDQDESSYEQYF	TGCGCCAGCAGCCAAGATCAGGACGAGAGCTCCTACGAGCAGTACTTC
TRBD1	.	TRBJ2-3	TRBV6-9	CASSYGTGSDTQYF	TGTGCCAGCAGTTACGGGACAGGGTCAGATACGCAGTATTTT
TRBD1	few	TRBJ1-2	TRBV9	CASSETRDRVEGYTF	TGTGCCAGCAGCGAGACCCGGGACAGGGTCGAAGGCTACACCTTC
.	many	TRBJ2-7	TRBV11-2	CASSLDLYEQYF	TGTGCCAGCAGCTTAGATCTCTACGAGCAGTACTTC
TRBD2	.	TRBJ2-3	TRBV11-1	CASRKYGTSGTDTQYF	TGTGCCAGCAGAAAGTACGGGACTAGCGGCACAGATACGCAGTATTTT
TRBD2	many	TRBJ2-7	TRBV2	CASSEEGKREISYEQYF	TGTGCCAGCAGTGAAGAGGGGAAGCGGGAGATCTCCTACGAGCAGTACTTC
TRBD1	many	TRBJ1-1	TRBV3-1	CASTFSRTGVAEAFF	TGTGCCAGCACCTTTTCCCGGACAGGGGTGGCTGAAGCTTTCTTT
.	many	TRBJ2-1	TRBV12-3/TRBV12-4	CASRYPGGYNEQFF	TGTGCCAGCAGATATCCAGGGGGGTACAATGAGCAGTTCTTC
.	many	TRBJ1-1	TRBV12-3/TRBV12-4	CASSATGYGEAFF	TGTGCCAGCAGTGCCACAGGGTACGGTGAAGCTTTCTTT